This T cell receptor (beta chain) emerged from a study of blood T cell repertoires in COVID-19. Turning to the study itself: Specimens from acute and convalescent COVID-19 originated in the United States, Italy and Spain.

In the source study's methods: By means of reference gene primer amplification, nucleated cell counts were estimated. Sequencing was performed with immunoSEQ multiplex PCR; in TCRdb, only in-frame clones are kept and a portion is missing. The V and J calls and clone size come from that table; D and trimming were worked out from the DNA. The sample consists of 200,000 to 250,000 clones, less than 85% of them appearing once. Germline loops: CDR1 MNHEY, CDR2 SVGAGI. CDR3 size: 13 residues. V lost 4 bases, J lost 7 bases, and 6 bases stayed unmatched. The TCR sequence derives from a woman in her 70s with acute or convalescent COVID-19. The rearrangement links TRBV6-5 to TRBJ2-7; 8 bases line up with TRBD2. The sequenced sample consisted of peripheral blood. In DNA, the CDR3 is TGTGCCAGCAGTTTATTGCGGGGGGTTGAGCAGTACTTC. It codes for CASSLLRGVEQYF.